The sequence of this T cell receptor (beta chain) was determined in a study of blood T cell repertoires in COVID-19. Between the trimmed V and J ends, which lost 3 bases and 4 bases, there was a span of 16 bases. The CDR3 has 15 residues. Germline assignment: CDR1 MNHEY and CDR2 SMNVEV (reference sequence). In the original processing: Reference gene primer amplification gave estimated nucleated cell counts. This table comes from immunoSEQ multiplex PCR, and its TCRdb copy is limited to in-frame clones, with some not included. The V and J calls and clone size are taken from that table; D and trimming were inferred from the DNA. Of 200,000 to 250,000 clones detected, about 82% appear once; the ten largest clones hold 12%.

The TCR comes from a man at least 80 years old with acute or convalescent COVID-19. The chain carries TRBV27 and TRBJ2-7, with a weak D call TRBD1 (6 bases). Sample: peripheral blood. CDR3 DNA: TGTGCCAGCAGTTTTGGGCAGGGGAAGGTTTACGAGCAGTACTTC. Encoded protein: CASSFGQGKVYEQYF.